The 21 T cell receptor beta chains reported below all come from one sample, sequenced in a study of blood T cell repertoires in COVID-19. Only in-frame clones appear in the TCRdb table, and some are missing; sequencing was by immunoSEQ multiplex PCR. Among about 380,000 clones, roughly 86% were seen once, and the ten largest hold around 1.1%. Sequenced sample: peripheral blood. Receptor source: a human donor with acute or convalescent COVID-19. The donor label of this sample is uncertain.

The genes are TRBV2 and TRBJ2-1; 10 nucleotides agree with TRBD2. Germline-derived CDR1 and CDR2 are SNHLY and FYNNEI. The CDR3 runs 15 residues. V was clipped by 6 bases and J by 6 bases; unmatched bases: 8. CDR3 sequence: CASSASGRASNEQFF. The CDR3 coding sequence is TGTGCCAGCAGCGCCAGCGGGAGGGCCAGCAATGAGCAGTTCTTC. Full variable domain (rest looked up from reference TRBV2 and TRBJ2-1): EPEVTQTPSHQVTQMGQEVILRCVPISNHLYFYWYRQILGQKVEFLVSFYNNEISEKSEIFDDQFSVERPDGSNFTLKIRSTKLEDSAMYFCASSASGRASNEQFFGPGTRLTVL.

The chain joins TRBV19 to TRBJ1-2; D gene ambiguous. CDR3 length: 17 amino acids. Germline V gene data show CDR1 as LNHDA and CDR2 as SQIVND (reference sequence). V was pared by 1 base and J by 0 bases, with 15 bases between. The DNA for the CDR3 is TGTGCCAGTAGTATAGGGAGCCGATTGGCTTCTAACTATGGCTACACCTTC. Its protein product is CASSIGSRLASNYGYTF.

V usage is TRBV10-2 and J usage is TRBJ2-7, with a tentative D call TRBD1 (6 bases). The V gene's germline CDR1 is WSHSY and CDR2 SAAADI. V lost 6 bases and J lost 1, with 10 bases in between. The CDR3 length is 13 residues. CDR3: CASRAGVSYEQYF. For the CDR3, the DNA is TGCGCCAGCAGAGCAGGGGTATCCTACGAGCAGTACTTC.

V usage is TRBV19 and J usage is TRBJ1-4; D is undetermined. Trimming stripped 4 bases from V and 6 bases from J, with 6 bases between. The CDR3 contains 12 residues. Germline V gene sequence: CDR1 LNHDA, CDR2 SQIVND (reference sequence). The CDR3 loop is CASSNFYEKLFF. The CDR3 DNA reads as TGTGCCAGTAGTAATTTCTATGAAAAACTGTTTTTT.

V is TRBV29-1 and J is TRBJ2-1, with 12 bases aligning to TRBD2. In germline, CDR1 is SQVTM, CDR2 ANQGSEA. This CDR3 is 14 amino acids long. V shed 5 bases and J 9 bases; nucleotides not matched to a gene: 8. In nucleotides, the CDR3 is TGCAGCGTTCGACTAGCGGGGGCCTGGGGTGAGCAGTTCTTC. Amino acids: CSVRLAGAWGEQFF.

This chain joins TRBV7-2 and TRBJ1-2; D is uncertain. Germline values: CDR1 SGHTA, CDR2 FQGNSA. V shed 0 bases and J shed 1 base, with 3 bases lying between them. This CDR3 has 13 residues. The CDR3 reads CASSLASNYGYTF. The CDR3 DNA follows: TGTGCCAGCAGCTTAGCCAGTAACTATGGCTACACCTTC.

DNA for the CDR3: TGTGCCAGCAGCTCCCGACAGGGTTACCCTGAAGCTTTCTTT. This gives the protein CASSSRQGYPEAFF. The chain links TRBV5-5 to TRBJ1-1, with 7 nucleotides matching TRBD1. Germline trimming cut 3 bases from V and 6 bases from J; bases unmatched to any gene: 8. The CDR3 contains 14 residues. The germline CDR1 and CDR2 sequences are SGHKS and YYEKEE (reference sequence). Full variable domain (rest looked up from reference TRBV5-5 and TRBJ1-1): DAGVTQSPTHLIKTRGQQVTLRCSPISGHKSVSWYQQVLGQGPQFIFQYYEKEERGRGNFPDRFSARQFPNYSSELNVNALLLGDSALYLCASSSRQGYPEAFFGQGTRLTVV.

There are a few counts of this clone. The rearrangement uses TRBV5-4 and TRBJ2-7; a weak D match, TRBD2 (5 bases). Trimming stripped 4 bases from V and 2 bases from J, with 16 bases between. Per germline, CDR1 SGHNT and CDR2 YYREEE (reference sequence). The CDR3 spans 15 residues. CDR3 in amino acids: CASSGRTGPAYEQYF. In nucleotides, the CDR3 is TGTGCCAGCAGCGGAAGGACTGGCCCCGCCTACGAGCAGTACTTC.

This chain joins TRBV28 and TRBJ1-2; 7 nucleotides line up with TRBD1. The J segment lost 8 bases and the V segment lost 1 base, leaving 4 bases of the junction unmatched. The CDR3 sequence is 13 residues long. CDR1 and CDR2 (germline): MDHEN, SYDVKM. CDR3 sequence (DNA): TGTGCCAGCAGTTTATCAAGGGGGCGAGGCTACACCTTC. Translated: CASSLSRGRGYTF.

This clone was counted only a few times. This chain joins TRBV5-4 and TRBJ1-2; tentatively, D is TRBD1 (5 bases). Germline assignment: CDR1 SGHNT and CDR2 YYREEE (reference sequence). V was pared by 1 base and J by 3 bases, with 13 bases between. CDR3 length equals 15 residues. CDR3 region: CASSLWSGGDYGYTF. The CDR3 DNA is TGTGCCAGCAGCTTGTGGTCGGGGGGAGACTATGGCTACACCTTC. The full variable domain, its missing parts supplied by reference TRBV5-4 and TRBJ1-2, is ETGVTQSPTHLIKTRGQQVTLRCSSQSGHNTVSWYQQALGQGPQFIFQYYREEENGRGNFPPRFSGLQFPNYSSELNVNALELDDSALYLCASSLWSGGDYGYTFGSGTRLTVV.

V and J are TRBV27 and TRBJ2-6; 9 nucleotides align to TRBD1. V lost 8 bases and J lost 4; bases outside the gene matches: 3. This CDR3 has 14 residues. Germline V lookup: CDR1 MNHEY, CDR2 SMNVEV (reference sequence). In DNA, the CDR3 is TGTGCCAGCGGGGACAGGGCCGGGGCCAACGTCCTGACTTTC. Translation: CASGDRAGANVLTF.

The CDR3 spells CASSYATGTGGNYEQYF. The CDR3 DNA reads as TGCGCCAGCAGCTACGCTACCGGGACAGGGGGAAACTACGAGCAGTACTTC. The chain joins TRBV4-1 to TRBJ2-7; 11 positions agree with TRBD1. V was clipped by 5 bases and J by 3 bases; unmatched bases: 12. Per the germline V gene, CDR1 is MGHRA and CDR2 is YSYEKL. The CDR3 loop spans 17 amino acids.

This chain uses TRBV3-1 (or the pseudogene TRBV3-2) with TRBJ1-2, with D uncertain. The CDR3 totals 14 residues. Trimming took off 1 base at V and 2 bases at J, with 8 bases between the two ends. Germline loops: CDR1 LGHDT, CDR2 YNNKEL (reference sequence). CDR3 sequence reads: CASSQANINYGYTF. The CDR3 DNA follows: TGTGCCAGCAGCCAAGCCAACATCAACTATGGCTACACCTTC.

The J gene is TRBJ1-1, the V gene TRBV7-9; D is unresolved. The germline gives CDR1 SEHNR, CDR2 FQNEAQ (reference sequence). The CDR3 sequence is 13 residues long. V lost 6 bases and J 4 bases, leaving 12 bases between the germline ends. CDR3 region: CASSLRGATEAFF. The DNA of the CDR3 is TGTGCCAGCAGTCTCCGGGGAGCCACTGAAGCTTTCTTT.

The V call is TRBV30, the J call TRBJ1-6; D uncertain. V lost 3 bases and J 0 bases, leaving 9 bases between the germline ends. The CDR3 covers 15 residues. The germline V gene has CDR1 GTSNPN and CDR2 SVGIG (reference sequence). The CDR3 DNA reads as TGTGCCTGGAGCCCGGGGAGCTCCTATAATTCACCCCTCCACTTT. It translates to CAWSPGSSYNSPLHF.

The chain joins TRBV2 to TRBJ1-2; 7 bases line up with TRBD1. The CDR3 sequence is 12 residues long. Per the germline V gene, CDR1 is SNHLY and CDR2 is FYNNEI. V lost 2 bases and J lost 10; bases outside the gene matches: 4. The CDR3 nucleotides are TGTGCCAGCAGTGAAACAGGGGTGTCCTACACCTTC. The encoded protein is CASSETGVSYTF.

The chain couples TRBV27 to TRBJ2-1, with a possible D match to TRBD2 (7 bases). The CDR3 has 14 amino acids. CDR1 is MNHEY, CDR2 SMNVEV, per germline (reference sequence). V lost 6 bases, J lost 6 bases, and 15 bases lay in between. CDR3 sequence (DNA): TGTGCCAGCAGAGATTTAGGGGGGGCCAATGAGCAGTTCTTC. Amino acid sequence: CASRDLGGANEQFF.

This rearrangement joins TRBV25-1 to TRBJ2-3; 11 bases agree with TRBD2. Trimming took 5 bases from V and 1 from J; bases not matched to a gene: 2. The CDR3 length is 15 residues. Looked up from germline, CDR1 is MGHDK and CDR2 is SYGVNS. The CDR3 DNA reads TGTGCCAGCAGTCCACTAGCGGGGGGCACAGATACGCAGTATTTT. Translation: CASSPLAGGTDTQYF.

The chain is built from TRBV25-1 and TRBJ2-2; no definite D call. V shed 4 bases and J shed 8 bases, with 8 bases lying between them. Looked up from germline, CDR1 is MGHDK and CDR2 is SYGVNS. The CDR3 is 12 amino acids. CDR3 in DNA: TGTGCCAGCAGTGCCACATGGGGGGAGCTGTTTTTT. Protein sequence: CASSATWGELFF. Using reference TRBV25-1 and TRBJ2-2 for the parts outside the CDR3, the full variable domain is EADIYQTPRYLVIGTGKKITLECSQTMGHDKMYWYQQDPGMELHLIHYSYGVNSTEKGDLSSESTVSRIRTEHFPLTLESARPSHTSQYLCASSATWGELFFGEGSRLTVL.

The table lists this clone with a few counts. The chain carries TRBV4-1 and TRBJ2-1; weak D call: TRBD2 (5 bases). Germline V gene data show CDR1 as MGHRA and CDR2 as YSYEKL. Trimming stripped 7 bases from V and 0 bases from J, with 13 bases between. The CDR3 is 15 amino acids. CDR3 protein: CASTPSSDSYNEQFF. As DNA, the CDR3 is TGCGCCAGCACCCCCAGTAGCGACTCCTACAATGAGCAGTTCTTC.

The V and J genes are TRBV7-9 and TRBJ1-4, with D unresolved. Trimming removed 1 base at V and 2 bases at J, with 17 bases between. Germline CDR1 reads SEHNR; CDR2 reads FQNEAQ (reference sequence). The CDR3 loop spans 18 amino acids. In nucleotides, the CDR3 is TGTGCCAGCAGCTTAGGCTGGAGGGCCGATTCCACTAATGAAAAACTGTTTTTT. Its protein product is CASSLGWRADSTNEKLFF. Full variable domain (remainder filled in from reference TRBV7-9 and TRBJ1-4): DTGVSQNPRHKITKRGQNVTFRCDPISEHNRLYWYRQTLGQGPEFLTYFQNEAQLEKSRLLSDRFSAERPKGSFSTLEIQRTEQGDSAMYLCASSLGWRADSTNEKLFFGSGTQLSVL.